The T cell receptor beta chain under discussion was sequenced for a study of early stage breast cancer tumors (TCRdb year 2017). Regarding the complete study: Of the 16 invasive breast tumors, approximately 11 were found to be estrogen receptor-positive, progesterone receptor-positive and HER2-negative. Of the roughly 12 ER+/PR+/HER2- tumors, eight were classified as invasive ductal carcinomas and four as invasive lobular carcinomas. On average, each sample got around 10-fold read coverage. Across all samples, over 2,000,000 templates representing 1,097,674 unique clonotypes were detected.

The full study reports these points: Bulk genomic DNA sequencing of unsorted cells missed chain pairing and functional markers such as CD4, CD8 and FOXP3. Because the cohort was small, a breakdown by tumor subtype could not be done. Approximately 2.3-fold higher T cell density and higher clonality were observed in tumors than in adjacent normal breast tissue. Enriched TCRB sequences shared across patients were found to be mostly commonly generated sequences that were unlikely to play an important role in the tumor microenvironment. Repertoires from blood and normal breast were more alike than repertoires from blood and tumor, and in 14 of 16 patients, comparing each tissue with blood separated tumor from normal.

The germline V end is reduced by 5 bases and the J end by 4 bases; junction bases left unmatched: 2. CDR1 MNHNS and CDR2 SASEGT were looked up in the germline V gene. Including the terminal cysteine and phenylalanine, the CDR3 comprises 13 residues. Solely the CDR3 DNA is kept, with 39 bases framed from the first base. The study profiled bulk TCR beta-chain repertoires in matched peripheral blood, tumor and adjacent normal breast tissue taken from about 16 patients with early-stage breast cancer. Before surgery, roughly 5-11 mL of whole blood was collected in EDTA tubes and processed within 2 hours. Ficoll-Paque centrifugation in SepMate-50 tubes was used to isolate peripheral blood mononuclear cells. PBMCs were cryopreserved in about 90% FBS with approximately 10% DMSO in aliquots of roughly 1.9 to 4.5 million cells and stored in liquid nitrogen. The Qiagen AllPrep DNA/RNA Mini kit was used to extract genomic DNA.

As to this clone: The antigen it recognizes is unknown. Qualities for individual bases were not recorded, and no much larger clone is one base off.

Two independent genomic DNA replicates were amplified for each sample, with approximately 0.5 ug used for blood and approximately 1.5 ug for tumor or normal breast. Following the manufacturer's instructions, the ImmunoSeq Intro kit was used to carry out TCRB sequencing on genomic DNA. Multiplex PCR was run for 31 cycles using proprietary primers and spike-in control sequences for absolute quantification. An 87-bp fragment spanning the CDR3 and flanking V and J genes was sequenced with single-end 150-bp reads. Each lane of an Illumina MiSeq using version 3.0 chemistry carried seven multiplexed samples, with two replicates per sample. Per the authors' processing: Raw data were processed with the vendor's proprietary pipeline, and both replicates were merged into a single result per sample. A clonotype was defined as productive rearrangements that share the same V-gene family, CDR3 amino acid sequence and J-gene segment. To compute clonality, the normalized Shannon entropy (Pielou evenness) of TCRB abundances was subtracted from 1. To estimate T cell density, the total number of templates was divided by the number of input cells, which was inferred from the amount of DNA input. Recon with default parameters was used to estimate total repertoire diversity and clonality. Clonotypes with over 0.1% abundance in tumor and at least 32-fold higher abundance in tumor than in normal breast were defined as tumor-enriched. The table comes from immuneACCESS by way of TCRdb, which keeps in-frame sequences with V and J called. Part of the clones is missing from these tables; in studies checked, under half for an unresolved V gene and the rest for unknown reasons. V and J calls plus clone size are reproduced from that table; the DNA served to infer D and trimming. This sample lists roughly 60,000 clones; roughly 80% were detected once. The ten most abundant clones make up 3% to 3.5% of the sample.

The sequenced material came from blood. The sequence came from a person aged 25 to 45 with breast cancer. This receptor chain uses TRBV6-1 and TRBJ1-5, and TRBD1 aligns with 7 junction nucleotides. The DNA sequence is as follows: TGTGCCAGCAGTACAGGGGAGAATCAGCCCCAGCATTTT. Translated, it gives CASSTGENQPQHF.